This T cell receptor beta chain was sequenced during a study of T cell responses to AZD1222 COVID-19 vaccine. Study results and caveats: Donors skewed white British and female; clonal diversity was possibly underestimated. Unmutated variant regions reportedly attract nearly half of all spike-specific TCRs.

In the case of this clone: Its antigen is as yet unknown.

Sequenced by immunoSEQ multiplex PCR; TCRdb stores in-frame clones only, minus some. The profile covers approximately 160,000 clones, with 90% appearing a single time and around 3% taken by the ten largest. The material sequenced was peripheral blood, taken on day 0 of AZD1222 vaccination. The receptor was isolated from an adult in good health.

CDR3 DNA: TGTGCCAGCAGCCTACGGGGGACGGGACTAGTGCGCACAGATACGCAGTATTTT. The encoded protein is CASSLRGTGLVRTDTQYF. This sequence joins TRBV6-2 or TRBV6-3 and TRBJ2-3; 8 bases are shared with TRBD2. Germline CDR1 reads MNHEY; CDR2 reads SVGEGT. Trimming took 6 bases from V and 1 from J; bases not matched to a gene: 15. The CDR3 totals 18 residues.